Shown below are 32 T cell receptor beta chains from a single sample sequenced in a study of cytomegalovirus exposure and HLA in healthy donors. PCR was performed using 60 Vbeta and 13 Jbeta primers. Only in-frame clones appear in the TCRdb table, and some are missing; sequencing was by immunoSEQ multiplex PCR. Of 150,000 to 200,000 clones in the sample, around three quarters were seen once. The source material was PBMCs. These receptors were obtained from a woman aged 50 to 60 in good health and CMV-seropositive.

This sequence joins TRBV5-4 and TRBJ2-5; D might be TRBD1 (6 bases). CDR1 and CDR2 from the germline V gene are SGHNT and YYREEE (reference sequence). The germline V and J ends were trimmed by 2 bases and 2 bases, with 7 bases remaining between them. The CDR3 spans 13 residues. CDR3: CASSFDRQETQYF. CDR3 nucleotide sequence: TGTGCCAGCAGCTTCGACAGGCAAGAGACCCAGTACTTC.

The V and J genes are TRBV5-1 and TRBJ2-1; 9 bases fit TRBD1. V was clipped by 0 bases and J by 6 bases; unmatched bases: 1. From germline, CDR1 is SGHRS and CDR2 YFSETQ. CDR3 length: 14 amino acids. This CDR3 reads CASSLGDRVNEQFF. CDR3 DNA sequence: TGCGCCAGCAGCTTGGGGGACAGGGTCAATGAGCAGTTCTTC.

The chain has TRBV27 and TRBJ1-6; D possibly corresponds to TRBD1 (6 bases). Germline V gene sequence: CDR1 MNHEY, CDR2 SMNVEV (reference sequence). V shed 5 bases and J shed 0 bases, with 11 bases lying between them. The CDR3 covers 16 residues. This chain's CDR3 is CASSITGSSYNSPLHF. CDR3 coding DNA: TGTGCCAGCAGTATCACAGGGAGCTCCTATAATTCACCCCTCCACTTT.

The rearrangement uses TRBV7-9 and TRBJ1-1; D gene unclear. The V and J ends lost 3 bases and 4 bases respectively, with 12 bases between them. The germline CDR1 and CDR2 sequences are SEHNR and FQNEAQ (reference sequence). This CDR3 comprises 14 residues. This CDR3 is CASSLGRHGTEAFF. The CDR3 DNA sequence: TGTGCCAGCAGCTTGGGGAGGCACGGCACTGAAGCTTTCTTT.

In DNA, the CDR3 is TGTGCCATCAGTGAGAGAACGGCGGATGGCTACACCTTC. The encoded protein is CAISERTADGYTF. This chain joins TRBV10-3 and TRBJ1-2; no firm D call. The CDR3 consists of 13 residues. Germline values: CDR1 ENHRY, CDR2 SYGVKD. Deletions cut 2 bases from V and 6 bases from J, with 10 bases between.

The CDR3 loop reads CASSFGQGKLFF. CDR3 nucleotide sequence: TGTGCCAGCAGTTTCGGACAGGGGAAACTGTTTTTT. The chain combines TRBV28 with TRBJ1-4; the match to TRBD1 covers 9 bases. The CDR3 is made up of 12 amino acids. Looked up from germline, CDR1 is MDHEN and CDR2 is SYDVKM. The trim removed 3 bases at V and 11 bases at J, leaving 1 base unmatched.

The rearrangement joins TRBV19 to TRBJ2-5; TRBD2 matches at 8 bases. Germline V gives CDR1 LNHDA, CDR2 SQIVND (reference sequence). The ends lost 3 bases at V and 11 bases at J; junction bases unmatched: 14. This CDR3 comprises 15 residues. CDR3: CASSITGAGGVAQYF. The CDR3 DNA is TGTGCCAGTAGTATCACGGGGGCGGGAGGTGTCGCTCAGTACTTC.

V is TRBV19 and J is TRBJ1-6, with D tentatively TRBD1 (5 bases). CDR1 LNHDA and CDR2 SQIVND come from the germline V gene (reference sequence). Trimming cost V 6 bases and J 7 bases, with 10 bases left between them. The CDR3 is 13 residues long. The chain's CDR3 is CASRSRVNSPLHF. The CDR3, as DNA: TGTGCCAGTAGGAGCAGGGTGAATTCACCCCTCCACTTT.

The chain has TRBV28 and TRBJ1-2; no reliable D call. The CDR3 is 12 amino acids. Germline CDR1 is MDHEN and CDR2 is SYDVKM. Trimming pared 5 bases from V and 4 bases from J, leaving 8 bases between. Here the CDR3 reads CASSTHSYGYTF. As DNA, the CDR3 is TGTGCCAGCAGTACCCACAGCTATGGCTACACCTTC.

This clone was seen once. The V and J genes are TRBV14 and TRBJ2-7; perhaps TRBD1 as D (5 bases). The germline CDR1 and CDR2 sequences are SGHDN and FVKESK. V lost 7 bases and J lost 0, with 13 bases in between. The CDR3 extends over 14 amino acids. In DNA form, the CDR3 reads TGTGCCAGCAATTTAAGGGGTCTCTCCTACGAGCAGTACTTC. As protein: CASNLRGLSYEQYF.

As to this clone: Other DNA sequences in the same sample also yield this CDR3. The chain employs TRBV29-1 and TRBJ1-1, with D tentatively TRBD1 (6 bases). The length of the CDR3 is 13 residues. With 6 bases removed from V and 0 bases from J, the gap between germline ends came to 11 bases. Germline CDR1 is SQVTM and CDR2 is ANQGSEA. CDR3 in amino acids: CSVPGQMNTEAFF. CDR3 nucleotide sequence: TGCAGCGTCCCAGGACAGATGAACACTGAAGCTTTCTTT.

The V gene is TRBV4-3, the J gene TRBJ1-2; 7 nucleotides match TRBD1. The CDR3 length is 16 residues. V was pared by 0 bases and J by 2 bases, with 6 bases of the junction left unmatched. Germline CDR1 reads LGHNA; CDR2 reads YSLEER. The CDR3 bases are TGCGCCAGCAGCCAAGAGCCCCTCAGGGGGAACTATGGCTACACCTTC. Its translation is CASSQEPLRGNYGYTF.

The J gene is TRBJ2-1, the V gene TRBV5-4, with D possibly matching TRBD2 (6 bases). Germline CDR1 SGHNT, CDR2 YYREEE (reference sequence). V was clipped by 3 bases and J by 3 bases, with 19 bases between them. CDR3 length: 17 residues. CDR3 coding DNA: TGTGCCAGCAGCTCAGCCATCTTCTCGGGACTCTACAATGAGCAGTTCTTC. It yields the protein CASSSAIFSGLYNEQFF.

This chain links TRBV28 with TRBJ2-7; TRBD2 matches 9 bases. Per germline, CDR1 MDHEN and CDR2 SYDVKM. V lost 6 bases and J lost 5; bases outside the gene matches: 8. The CDR3 runs to 14 residues. This chain's CDR3 is CASSVAGVVHEQYF. Here the CDR3 DNA reads TGTGCCAGCAGCGTAGCGGGAGTGGTCCACGAGCAGTACTTC.

Only one count was recorded for this clone. The gene calls are TRBV7-9 and TRBJ1-4; 9 nucleotides match TRBD1. This CDR3 is 13 amino acids long. V shed 6 bases, J shed 8 bases, and the junction held 4 bases outside the gene matches. Germline V gene data show CDR1 as SEHNR and CDR2 as FQNEAQ (reference sequence). CDR3 sequence reads: CASSPGTGEKLFF. The DNA for the CDR3 is TGTGCCAGCAGTCCCGGGACAGGGGAAAAACTGTTTTTT.

The chain carries TRBV6-1 and TRBJ2-1; tentative D call: TRBD1 (5 bases). V lost 0 bases, J lost 16 bases, and 13 bases lay in between. Germline V gene data show CDR1 as MNHNS and CDR2 as SASEGT. The CDR3 is made up of 12 amino acids. The CDR3 reads CASSEARAVGFF. The CDR3 DNA sequence: TGTGCCAGCAGTGAAGCCAGGGCAGTGGGCTTCTTC.

The chain couples TRBV28 to TRBJ1-2; maybe TRBD1 (5 bases). The CDR3 extends over 14 amino acids. Germline loops: CDR1 MDHEN, CDR2 SYDVKM. V was shortened by 8 bases and J by 5 bases, with 18 bases between the two germline ends. The CDR3 here is CASGAVGAPYGYTF. The CDR3 region has the DNA TGTGCCAGCGGGGCGGTTGGCGCTCCATATGGCTACACCTTC.

This clone was seen only a few times. V and J are TRBV19 and TRBJ2-2, with D perhaps TRBD1 (6 bases). This CDR3 has 14 amino acids. Per the germline V gene, CDR1 is LNHDA and CDR2 is SQIVND (reference sequence). V was cut by 7 bases and J by 5 bases, with 14 bases left in between. The CDR3 nucleotides are TGTGCCAGTACCCCACAGGGTAGTACCGGGGAGCTGTTTTTT. Translated, it gives CASTPQGSTGELFF.

The V call is TRBV6-5, the J call TRBJ1-5, with D tentatively TRBD1 (6 bases). Germline assignment: CDR1 MNHEY and CDR2 SVGAGI. The V end was cut by 8 bases, the J end by 4 bases, with 12 bases between. The CDR3 is 13 amino acids. The CDR3 loop reads CASGQGWNQPQHF. The CDR3 bases are TGTGCCAGCGGGCAGGGGTGGAATCAGCCCCAGCATTTT.

This rearrangement joins TRBV6-5 to TRBJ2-7; TRBD1 agrees at 10 bases. Germline V gene data show CDR1 as MNHEY and CDR2 as SVGAGI. Trimming removed 2 bases from V and 4 bases from J; junction bases left unmatched: 2. The CDR3 extends over 14 amino acids. Here the CDR3 reads CASSYRGQGYEQYF. The CDR3 DNA follows: TGTGCCAGCAGTTACCGGGGACAGGGGTACGAGCAGTACTTC.

CDR3: CASSLLGASNQPQHF. DNA of the CDR3: TGTGCCAGCAGCTTATTAGGGGCCAGCAATCAGCCCCAGCATTTT. The chain combines TRBV7-2 with TRBJ1-5, with a weak D call TRBD1 (5 bases). V was trimmed by 2 bases and J by 1 base, leaving 9 bases between them. There are 15 residues in the CDR3. Germline assignment: CDR1 SGHTA and CDR2 FQGNSA. The entire variable domain, with the rest obtained from reference TRBV7-2 and TRBJ1-5, is as follows: GAGVSQSPSNKVTEKGKDVELRCDPISGHTALYWYRQSLGQGLEFLIYFQGNSAPDKSGLPSDRFSAERTGGSVSTLTIQRTQQEDSAVYLCASSLLGASNQPQHFGDGTRLSIL.

DNA for the CDR3: TGCGCCAGCAGCTCGTGGGCCGGCTCTGGGGCCAACGTCCTGACTTTC. Its protein product is CASSSWAGSGANVLTF. This chain joins TRBV5-1 and TRBJ2-6; no firm D call. Trimming removed 3 bases from V and 0 bases from J, with 10 bases in between. The CDR3 sequence is 16 residues long. CDR1 and CDR2 from the germline V gene are SGHRS and YFSETQ.

This chain connects TRBV12-2 to TRBJ2-5; the table calls TRBD2, which could not be checked here. TRBV12-2 is reported as a pseudogene. This CDR3 contains 15 residues. CDR3 sequence: CASRFIPSGMETQYF. The CDR3 coding sequence is TGTGCAAGTCGCTTTATACCTAGCGGGATGGAGACCCAGTACTTC.

About this clone: A junction end diverges from the germline sequence, so it may reflect a read error. This same CDR3 is encoded by further DNA sequences in the sample. The rearrangement links TRBV9 to TRBJ1-2; D remains ambiguous. This CDR3 is built from 14 residues. Germline CDR1 reads SGDLS; CDR2 reads YYNGEE. CDR3 region: CASSVYADNYGYTF. As DNA, the CDR3 is TGTGCCAGCAGCGTATATGCGGATAACTACGGCTACACCTTC.

The chain has TRBV7-9 and TRBJ2-1; maybe TRBD2 (7 bases). Deletions cut 6 bases from V and 10 bases from J, with 28 bases between. The V gene's germline CDR1 is SEHNR and CDR2 FQNEAQ (reference sequence). The CDR3 spans 17 residues. The CDR3: CASSLVSPGGQVKEQFF. The CDR3 nucleotides are TGTGCCAGCAGTCTCGTTTCCCCGGGGGGCCAAGTTAAAGAGCAGTTCTTC.

In this sample, this clone turned up a few times. The chain is built from TRBV20-1 and TRBJ2-5, with a tentative D call TRBD1 (6 bases). V was clipped by 8 bases and J by 5 bases, with 12 bases between them. This CDR3 has 11 amino acids. CDR1 is DFQATT, CDR2 SNEGSKA, per germline (reference sequence). Here the CDR3 reads CSFRGWETQYF. The CDR3 coding sequence is TGCAGTTTCAGGGGCTGGGAGACCCAGTACTTC.

The chain employs TRBV30 and TRBJ1-2, with TRBD1 as a possible D gene (6 bases). CDR1 GTSNPN and CDR2 SVGIG come from the germline V gene (reference sequence). V was trimmed by 2 bases and J by 3 bases, leaving 13 bases between them. The CDR3 sequence is 14 residues long. CDR3 bases: TGTGCCTGGAGTCCGAGACAGGCTGACTATGGCTACACCTTC. It encodes CAWSPRQADYGYTF.

A few counts support this clone. The chain combines TRBV16 with TRBJ2-2; TRBD2 is a possible D gene (6 bases). Germline V gene data show CDR1 as KGHSY and CDR2 as FQNENV. With 0 bases removed from V and 6 bases from J, the gap between germline ends came to 8 bases. This CDR3 is 14 amino acids long. The CDR3 DNA reads as TGTGCCAGCAGCCAATCTCGGGGGTCCGGGGAGCTGTTTTTT. It specifies CASSQSRGSGELFF.

For this clone: One end of the junction is discordant with germline, which a read error may explain. The chain recombines TRBV7-9 with TRBJ1-4; D is possibly TRBD1 (6 bases). Germline V gene sequence: CDR1 SEHNR, CDR2 FQNEAQ (reference sequence). This CDR3 contains 15 residues. The CDR3 DNA reads as TGTTCCAGCAGCTTAGGGGGGACGGGGGGTGAAAAACTGTTTTTT. This encodes CSSSLGGTGGEKLFF.

This sequence joins TRBV6-5 and TRBJ2-7, with D possibly TRBD1 on 6 matching bases. The V gene lost 10 bases and the J gene lost 4 bases, with 8 bases spanning the gap. Germline CDR1 MNHEY, CDR2 SVGAGI. The CDR3 covers 10 residues. This CDR3 reads CAIGTYEQYF. For the CDR3, the DNA is TGTGCCATCGGGACATACGAGCAGTACTTC.

The gene calls are TRBV11-2 and TRBJ2-7, with 7 bases identical to TRBD2. The CDR3 totals 16 residues. Trimming cost V 1 base and J 5 bases; bases outside gene matches: 11. CDR1 and CDR2 from the germline V gene are SGHAT and FQNNGV. The CDR3 DNA follows: TGTGCCAGCAGCTTAGGAGGCGGGGGAAGTCTGCACGAGCAGTACTTC. This gives the protein CASSLGGGGSLHEQYF.

Remarks on this clone: The same CDR3 arises from other DNA sequences in this sample as well. The chain has TRBV28 and TRBJ2-7; 7 nucleotides line up with TRBD1. CDR3 length: 13 residues. CDR1 MDHEN and CDR2 SYDVKM come from the germline V gene. Trimming took 6 bases from V and 3 from J; bases not matched to a gene: 5. CDR3 sequence: CASSRPGGYEQYF. The CDR3 region has the DNA TGTGCCAGCAGCCGCCCAGGGGGCTACGAGCAGTACTTC.